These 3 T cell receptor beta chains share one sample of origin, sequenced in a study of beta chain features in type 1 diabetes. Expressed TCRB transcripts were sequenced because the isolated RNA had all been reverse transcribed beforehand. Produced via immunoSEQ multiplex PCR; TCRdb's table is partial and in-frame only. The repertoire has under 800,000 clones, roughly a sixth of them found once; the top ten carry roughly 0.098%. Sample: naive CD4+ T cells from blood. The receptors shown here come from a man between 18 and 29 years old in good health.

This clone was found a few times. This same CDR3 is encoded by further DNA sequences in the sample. The CDR3, as DNA: TGTGCCAGCTCACCCACAGGGATGAACACTGAAGCTTTCTTT. Protein sequence: CASSPTGMNTEAFF. This chain uses TRBV18 with TRBJ1-1; tentative D call: TRBD1 (6 bases). CDR3 length equals 14 residues. CDR1 is KGHSH and CDR2 is LQKENI in the germline V gene. V lost 3 bases and J 0 bases, leaving 8 bases between the germline ends.

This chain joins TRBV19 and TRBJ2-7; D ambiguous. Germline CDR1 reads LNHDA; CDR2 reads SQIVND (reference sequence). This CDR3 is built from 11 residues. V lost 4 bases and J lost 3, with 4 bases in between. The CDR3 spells CASSTYYEQYF. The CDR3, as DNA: TGTGCCAGTAGTACATACTACGAGCAGTACTTC.

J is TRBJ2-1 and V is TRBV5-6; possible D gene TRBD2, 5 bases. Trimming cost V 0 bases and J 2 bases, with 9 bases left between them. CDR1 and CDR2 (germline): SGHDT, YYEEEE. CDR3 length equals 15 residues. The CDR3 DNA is TGTGCCAGCAGCTTGGCATTCGGGACCTACAATGAGCAGTTCTTC. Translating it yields CASSLAFGTYNEQFF.